The 5 T cell receptor beta chains listed next were all sequenced from one sample in a study of cytomegalovirus exposure and HLA in healthy donors. TCRdb keeps only in-frame clones here, not all; method: immunoSEQ multiplex PCR. The table lists 55,000 to 75,000 clones, about 94% of them singletons. Sequenced: PBMCs. These receptors came from a man aged 18 to 30 in good health and CMV-seropositive.

The chain recombines TRBV28 with TRBJ1-2; a weak D match, TRBD1 (6 bases). The length of the CDR3 is 16 residues. V lost 1 base and J 7 bases, leaving 19 bases between the germline ends. Germline CDR1 MDHEN, CDR2 SYDVKM. CDR3 residues: CASSLLSGAGESGYTF. CDR3 bases: TGTGCCAGCAGTTTATTGTCAGGGGCAGGGGAGTCTGGCTACACCTTC.

The gene calls are TRBV6-5 and TRBJ1-1; TRBD1 matches 7 bases. The germline V gene has CDR1 MNHEY and CDR2 SVGAGI. The CDR3 runs 15 residues. V lost 6 bases and J lost 0; bases outside the gene matches: 7. CDR3: CASRPGQFLNTEAFF. The CDR3 DNA is TGTGCCAGCAGGCCGGGACAGTTCTTGAACACTGAAGCTTTCTTT.

The chain carries TRBV5-1 and TRBJ2-5, with D possibly being TRBD2 (5 bases). The germline V gene encodes CDR1 SGHRS and CDR2 YFSETQ. Trimming took off 0 bases at V and 5 bases at J, with 11 bases between the two ends. This CDR3 spans 14 amino acids. CDR3 sequence reads: CASSLGGSGETQYF. CDR3 in DNA: TGCGCCAGCAGCTTGGGCGGCTCGGGGGAGACCCAGTACTTC.

This clone was observed a single time. V usage is TRBV28 and J usage is TRBJ2-1; 12 bases match TRBD2. The junction had 13 bases not matched to a gene; V was cut back by 4 bases and J by 9 bases. Germline CDR1 MDHEN, CDR2 SYDVKM. The CDR3 loop spans 17 amino acids. DNA of the CDR3: TGTGCCAGCAGTTCCCACCCATGGACTAGCGGGAAAGTTGAGCAGTTCTTC. Protein product: CASSSHPWTSGKVEQFF.

This chain connects TRBV7-9 to TRBJ2-5; TRBD2 matches 10 bases. The CDR3 length is 14 residues. From germline, CDR1 is SEHNR and CDR2 FQNEAQ (reference sequence). Trimming took 7 bases from V and 4 from J; bases not matched to a gene: 6. The CDR3 coding sequence is TGTGCCAGCACAATAGCGGGGGGAACAGAGACCCAGTACTTC. Protein: CASTIAGGTETQYF.